The rows below give T cell receptor beta chains drawn from one sample of a study of shared clonotypes between healthy human individuals. Here immunoSEQ multiplex PCR was the method, and the copy in TCRdb shows in-frame clones only, minus some. The data show roughly 2.2 million clones, with 85% to 95% seen just once and about 0.37% held by the top ten. Sequencing was performed on naive CD4+ T cells from PBMCs. These receptors were collected from a man aged 18 to 30 in good health. Some clones in this sample may be carry-over from other donors' samples. CDR3s include the opening cysteine and the closing phenylalanine or tryptophan. A D gene is named only where the DNA matches it firmly. Part of the rows lack a size; the others show once, few, many or a class for expanded clones.

TRBD2	TRBV7-2	NA	TRBJ2-3	13	TGTGCCAGCAGTTTCCGGGGGGGAGATACGCAGTATTTT	CASSFRGGDTQYF
NA	TRBV28	NA	TRBJ1-5	12	TGTGCCAGCCTCGGCCTAGAGCGGCCCCAGCATTTT	CASLGLERPQHF
NA	TRBV19	NA	TRBJ1-1	16	TGTGCCAGTAGTATAGCTCCAGGGTTATACTTTTCGGAAGCTTTCTTT	CASSIAPGLYFSEAFF
TRBD1	TRBV5-8	NA	TRBJ1-2	14	TGTGCCAGCAGCCCCGGACAGGGGGCCGGTGGCTACACCTTC	CASSPGQGAGGYTF
TRBD2	TRBV5-1	NA	TRBJ2-1	14	TGCGCCAGCAGCTCGGGACTAGCGACCAATGAGCAGTTCTTC	CASSSGLATNEQFF
NA	TRBV6-4	NA	TRBJ1-1	13	TGTGCCAGCAGTCGATGGGGGGGCACTGAAGCTTTCTTT	CASSRWGGTEAFF
NA	TRBV7-9	NA	TRBJ1-2	15	TGTGCCAGCAGCTTAGCACTACCGGGGGACTATGGCTACACCTTC	CASSLALPGDYGYTF
NA	TRBV4-1	NA	TRBJ2-7	14	TGCGCCAGCAGCCAACCGGGCCGGAACTACGAGCAGTACTTC	CASSQPGRNYEQYF
NA	TRBV27	NA	TRBJ2-2	16	TGTGCCAGCAGTACGGGACACTCGAGGAACACCGGGGAGCTGTTTTTT	CASSTGHSRNTGELFF
TRBD2	TRBV18	NA	TRBJ2-1	15	TGTGCCAGCTCACCAACTAGCGGGAGGGACAATGAGCAGTTCTTC	CASSPTSGRDNEQFF
NA	TRBV6-4	NA	TRBJ1-6	12	TGTGCCAGCACCATGGACAATTCACCCCTCCACTTT	CASTMDNSPLHF
NA	TRBV25-1	NA	TRBJ2-7	14	TGTGCCAGCAGTGAATTGGCAGGGATCGACGAGCAGTACTTC	CASSELAGIDEQYF
NA	TRBV5-1	once	TRBJ1-1	15	TGCGCCAGCAGCGCAACAGGGTTGGGGAACACTGAAGCTTTCTTT	CASSATGLGNTEAFF
NA	TRBV19	NA	TRBJ2-7	13	TGTGCCAGTAGACCGACCGATTTAGACGAGCAGTACTTC	CASRPTDLDEQYF
TRBD1	TRBV27	NA	TRBJ1-1	14	TGTGCCAGCAGACGAACAGGGGTGGGGACTGAAGCTTTCTTT	CASRRTGVGTEAFF
TRBD2	TRBV28	NA	TRBJ2-2	16	TGTGCCAGCAGTTTGGCCCTAGCGGATAACACCGGGGAGCTGTTTTTT	CASSLALADNTGELFF
NA	TRBV5-4	NA	TRBJ1-4	14	TGTGCCAGCAGCCTAAAGGAGGCTAATGAAAAACTGTTTTTT	CASSLKEANEKLFF
TRBD1	TRBV6-1	NA	TRBJ2-1	14	TGTGCCAGCAGTGGGGGACAGGGTTTCGATGAGCAGTTCTTC	CASSGGQGFDEQFF
TRBD1	TRBV4-1	NA	TRBJ1-1	16	TGCGCCAGCAGCCAAGCCCCGGGACAGAAGTACGCTGAAGCTTTCTTT	CASSQAPGQKYAEAFF
NA	TRBV28	NA	TRBJ1-5	14	TGTGCCAGCAGCATCAGGACCATCAATCAGCCCCAGCATTTT	CASSIRTINQPQHF